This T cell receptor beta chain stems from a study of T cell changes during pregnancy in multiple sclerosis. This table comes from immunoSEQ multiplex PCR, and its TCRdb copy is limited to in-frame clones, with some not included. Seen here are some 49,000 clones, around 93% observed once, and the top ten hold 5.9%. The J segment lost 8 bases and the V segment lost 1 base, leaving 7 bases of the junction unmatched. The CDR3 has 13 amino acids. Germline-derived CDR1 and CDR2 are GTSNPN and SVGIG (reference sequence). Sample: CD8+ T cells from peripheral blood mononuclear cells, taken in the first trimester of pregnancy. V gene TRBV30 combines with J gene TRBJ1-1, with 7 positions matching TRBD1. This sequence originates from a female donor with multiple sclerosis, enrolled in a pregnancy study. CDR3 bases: TGTGCCTGGAGTGGACAGGGCTGGGACGAAGCTTTCTTT. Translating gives CAWSGQGWDEAFF. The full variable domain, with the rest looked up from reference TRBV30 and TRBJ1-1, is SQTIHQWPATLVQPVGSPLSLECTVEGTSNPNLYWYRQAAGRGLQLLFYSVGIGQISSEVPQNLSASRPQDRQFILSSKKLLLSDSGFYLCAWSGQGWDEAFFGQGTRLTVV.